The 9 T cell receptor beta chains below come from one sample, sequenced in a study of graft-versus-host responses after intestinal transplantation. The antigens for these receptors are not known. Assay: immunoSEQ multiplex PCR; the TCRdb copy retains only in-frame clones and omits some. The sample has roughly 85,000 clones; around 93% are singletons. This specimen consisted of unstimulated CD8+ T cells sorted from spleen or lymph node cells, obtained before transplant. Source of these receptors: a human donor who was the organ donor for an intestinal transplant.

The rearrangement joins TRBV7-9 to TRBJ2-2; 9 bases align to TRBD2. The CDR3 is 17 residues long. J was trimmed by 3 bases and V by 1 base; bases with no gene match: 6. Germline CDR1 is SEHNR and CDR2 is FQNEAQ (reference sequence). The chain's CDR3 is CASSLVVRLADTGELFF. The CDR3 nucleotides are TGTGCCAGCAGCTTAGTTGTGAGACTAGCGGACACCGGGGAGCTGTTTTTT.

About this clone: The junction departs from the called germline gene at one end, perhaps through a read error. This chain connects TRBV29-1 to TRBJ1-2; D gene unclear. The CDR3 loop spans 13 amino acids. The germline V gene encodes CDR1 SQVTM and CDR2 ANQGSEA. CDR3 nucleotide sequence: TGCAGCGTGGGAGAGGGCAGTAACTATTGCTACACCTTC. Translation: CSVGEGSNYCYTF.

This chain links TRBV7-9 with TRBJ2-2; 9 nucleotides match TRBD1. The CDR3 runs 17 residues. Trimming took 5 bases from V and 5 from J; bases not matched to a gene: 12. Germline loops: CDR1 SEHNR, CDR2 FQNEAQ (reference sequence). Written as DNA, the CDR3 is TGTGCCAGCAGCCCACCTCGGGTGGGGACAGGGACCGGGGAGCTGTTTTTT. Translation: CASSPPRVGTGTGELFF.

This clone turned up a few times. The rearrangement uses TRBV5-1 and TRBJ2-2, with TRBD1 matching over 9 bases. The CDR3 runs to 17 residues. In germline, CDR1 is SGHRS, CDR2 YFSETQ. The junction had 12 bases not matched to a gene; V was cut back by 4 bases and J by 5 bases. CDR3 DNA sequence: TGCGCCAGCAGCGTCGATCTGGGACAGGGAAATACCGGGGAGCTGTTTTTT. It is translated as CASSVDLGQGNTGELFF.

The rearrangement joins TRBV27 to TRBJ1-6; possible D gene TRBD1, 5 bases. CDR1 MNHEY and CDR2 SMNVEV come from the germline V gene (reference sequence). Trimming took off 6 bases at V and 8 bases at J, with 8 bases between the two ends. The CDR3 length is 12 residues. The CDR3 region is CASRGRDSPLHF. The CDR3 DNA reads TGTGCCAGCAGGGGGCGAGATTCACCCCTCCACTTT.

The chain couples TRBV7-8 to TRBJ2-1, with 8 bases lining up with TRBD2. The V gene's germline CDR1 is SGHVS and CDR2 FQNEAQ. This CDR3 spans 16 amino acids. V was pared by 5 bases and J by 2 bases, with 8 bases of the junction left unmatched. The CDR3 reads CASSTNRLAPYNEQFF. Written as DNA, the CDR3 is TGTGCCAGCAGCACCAATCGACTAGCGCCCTACAATGAGCAGTTCTTC.

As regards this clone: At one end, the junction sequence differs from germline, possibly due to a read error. The CDR3 sequence: CASGQGPSVKMTDSRWGYTF. The CDR3 region has the DNA TGCGCCAGCGGCCAAGGGCCCTCGGTAAAAATGACAGACTCTCGTTGGGGCTACACCTTC. V gene TRBV4-1 combines with J gene TRBJ1-2; tentatively, D is TRBD1 (5 bases). The CDR3 sequence is 20 residues long. Germline V CDR1 and CDR2: MGHRA, YSYEKL.

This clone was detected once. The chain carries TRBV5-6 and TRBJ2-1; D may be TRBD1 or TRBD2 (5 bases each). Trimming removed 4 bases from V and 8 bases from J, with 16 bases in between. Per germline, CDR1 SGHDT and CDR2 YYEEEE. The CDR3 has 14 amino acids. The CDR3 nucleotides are TGTGCCAGCAGCACCCTATTAGGGGAGTATGAGCAGTTCTTC. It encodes CASSTLLGEYEQFF.

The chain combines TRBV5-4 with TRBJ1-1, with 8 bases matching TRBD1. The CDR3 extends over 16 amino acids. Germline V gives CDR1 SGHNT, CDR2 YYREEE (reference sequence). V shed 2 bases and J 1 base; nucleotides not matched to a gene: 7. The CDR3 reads CASSFSGRGPNTEAFF. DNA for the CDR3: TGTGCCAGCAGCTTTTCGGGCAGGGGGCCGAACACTGAAGCTTTCTTT.